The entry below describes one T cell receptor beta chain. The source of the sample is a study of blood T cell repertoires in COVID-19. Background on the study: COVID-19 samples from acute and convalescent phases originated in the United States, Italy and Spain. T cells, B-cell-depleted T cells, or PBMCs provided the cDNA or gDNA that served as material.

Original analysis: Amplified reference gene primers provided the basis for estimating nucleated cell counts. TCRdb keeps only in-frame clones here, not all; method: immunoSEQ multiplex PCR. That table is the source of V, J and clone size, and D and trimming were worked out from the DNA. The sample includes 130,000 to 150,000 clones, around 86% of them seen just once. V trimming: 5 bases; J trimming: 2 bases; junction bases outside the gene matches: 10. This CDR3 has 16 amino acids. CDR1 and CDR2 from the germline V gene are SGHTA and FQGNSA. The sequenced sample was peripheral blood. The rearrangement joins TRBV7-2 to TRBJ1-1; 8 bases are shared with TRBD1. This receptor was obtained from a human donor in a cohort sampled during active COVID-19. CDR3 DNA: TGTGCCAGCAGCCCCTCGACAGGGGTCCGAAACACTGAAGCTTTCTTT. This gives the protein CASSPSTGVRNTEAFF.